Listed below are T cell receptor delta chains from one sample, sequenced in a study of gamma-delta T cells after stem cell transplantation. TCRdb reran clone calling via CATT on the RT-PCR reads. The sample records a few thousand delta-chain clones, around 4.1% being singletons. Sequencing used gamma-delta T cells. These receptors were taken from a human donor. It is not recorded whose cells these are; they may come from a transplant donor. The CDR3 runs from the conserved cysteine through the conserved F or W. D genes are given only for firm matches. Size tells how often a clone was seen (once, few, many) or the class of an expanded clone, and some rows leave it out.

cdr3_nt | cdr3_aa | clone_size | j_call | v_call | d_call
TGTGCCTGTGACCTGACTGGGGGCCAATACACCGATAAACTCATCTTT | CACDLTGGQYTDKLIF | medium-sized | TRDJ1 | TRDV2 | TRDD3
TGTGCTCTTGGGGGAACAACTACCTACCAGTACTGGGGGATACGCTTTTACACCGATAAACTCATCTTT | CALGGTTTYQYWGIRFYTDKLIF | medium-sized | TRDJ1 | TRDV1 | TRDD3
TGTGCTCTTGGGGAACTAGTCTTTCTCTGGAGTTCGTACACCGATAAACTCATCTTT | CALGELVFLWSSYTDKLIF | few | TRDJ1 | TRDV1 | -
TGTGCCTGTGACGGTCTCGGGGACGATAAACTCATCTTT | CACDGLGDDKLIF | large | TRDJ1 | TRDV2 | -
TGTGCCTGTGACACGGTACCGGGGGACCCCGTGTACATCGATAAACTCATCTTT | CACDTVPGDPVYIDKLIF | - | TRDJ1 | TRDV2 | -